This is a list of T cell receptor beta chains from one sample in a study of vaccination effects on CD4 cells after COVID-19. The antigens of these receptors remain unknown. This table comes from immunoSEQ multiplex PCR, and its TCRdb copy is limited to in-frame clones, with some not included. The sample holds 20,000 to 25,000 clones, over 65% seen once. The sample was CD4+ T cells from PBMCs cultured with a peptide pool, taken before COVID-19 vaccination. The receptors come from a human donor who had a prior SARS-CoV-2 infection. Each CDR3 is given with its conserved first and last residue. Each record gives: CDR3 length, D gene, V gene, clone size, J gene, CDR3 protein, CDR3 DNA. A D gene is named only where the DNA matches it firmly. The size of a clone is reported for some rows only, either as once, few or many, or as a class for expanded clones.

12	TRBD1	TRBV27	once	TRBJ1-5	CASSLRGQPQHF	TGTGCCAGCAGTCTCAGGGGGCAGCCCCAGCATTTT
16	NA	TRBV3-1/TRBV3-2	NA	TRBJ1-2	CASSQDRADETGGYTF	TGTGCCAGCAGCCAAGATAGGGCGGATGAAACGGGGGGCTACACCTTC
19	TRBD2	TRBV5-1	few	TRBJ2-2	CASSLRGTSGRGFTGELFF	TGCGCCAGCAGCTTGAGAGGGACTAGCGGGAGAGGTTTCACCGGGGAGCTGTTTTTT
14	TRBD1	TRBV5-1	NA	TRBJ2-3	CASTGQGIQDTQYF	TGCGCCAGCACTGGACAGGGTATACAAGATACGCAGTATTTT
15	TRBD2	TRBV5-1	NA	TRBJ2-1	CASSLGERGYNEQFF	TGCGCCAGCAGCTTGGGCGAGCGGGGGTACAATGAGCAGTTCTTC
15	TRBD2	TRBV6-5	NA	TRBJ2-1	CASSLKRGVYNEQFF	TGTGCCAGCAGCCTGAAGCGGGGGGTTTACAATGAGCAGTTCTTC
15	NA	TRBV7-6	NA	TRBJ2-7	CASSLDTGPGYEQYF	TGTGCCAGCAGCTTAGATACGGGCCCCGGCTACGAGCAGTACTTC
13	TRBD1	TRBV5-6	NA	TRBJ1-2	CASSRDRVDGYTF	TGTGCCAGCAGCCGGGACAGGGTGGATGGCTACACCTTC
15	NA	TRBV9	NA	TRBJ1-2	CASSVGPGEVYGYTF	TGTGCCAGCAGCGTAGGGCCGGGGGAGGTCTATGGCTACACCTTC
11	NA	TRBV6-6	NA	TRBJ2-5	CASTLMETQYF	TGTGCCAGCACCCTAATGGAGACCCAGTACTTC
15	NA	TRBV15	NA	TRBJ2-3	CATSNIRGYTDTQYF	TGTGCCACCAGCAATATTAGGGGTTACACAGATACGCAGTATTTT
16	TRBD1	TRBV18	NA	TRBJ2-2	CASSPRTGGDAGELFF	TGTGCCAGCTCACCGCGTACAGGGGGCGACGCCGGGGAGCTGTTTTTT
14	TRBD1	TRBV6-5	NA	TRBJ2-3	CASSWDRGSDTQYF	TGTGCCAGCAGTTGGGACAGGGGGTCAGATACGCAGTATTTT
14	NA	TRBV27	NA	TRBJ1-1	CASSLQGSITEAFF	TGTGCCAGCAGTTTACAGGGGAGTATAACTGAAGCTTTCTTT
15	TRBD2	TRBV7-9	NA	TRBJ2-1	CASKILLAGDNEQFF	TGTGCCAGCAAGATCCTTTTAGCGGGGGACAATGAGCAGTTCTTC
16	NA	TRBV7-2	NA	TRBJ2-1	CASSLLRKISYNEQFF	TGTGCCAGCAGCTTACTACGGAAGATCTCCTACAATGAGCAGTTCTTC
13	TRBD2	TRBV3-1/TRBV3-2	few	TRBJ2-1	CASTRTSGNYPVF	TGTGCCAGCACCCGGACTAGCGGCAACTATCCGGTCTTC
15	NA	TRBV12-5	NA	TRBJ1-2	CASALSGRANYGYTF	TGTGCTAGTGCCCTTTCGGGGAGGGCTAACTATGGCTACACCTTC
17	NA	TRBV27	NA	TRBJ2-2	CASRGSGAGWNTGELFF	TGTGCCAGCAGGGGAAGTGGGGCTGGGTGGAACACCGGGGAGCTGTTTTTT
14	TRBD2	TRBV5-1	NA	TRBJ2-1	CASSEPTSGGGQFF	TGCGCCAGCAGCGAACCGACTAGCGGGGGGGGGCAGTTCTTC
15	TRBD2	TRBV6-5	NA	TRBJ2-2	CASSRREGYTGELFF	TGTGCCAGCAGTAGGAGGGAGGGTTATACCGGGGAGCTGTTTTTT
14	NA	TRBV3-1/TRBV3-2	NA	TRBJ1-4	CASSHGQLNEKLFF	TGTGCCAGCAGCCACGGACAGTTAAATGAAAAACTGTTTTTT
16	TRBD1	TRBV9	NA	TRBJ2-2	CASSARDSSNTGELFF	TGTGCCAGCAGCGCGAGGGACAGTTCGAACACCGGGGAGCTGTTTTTT
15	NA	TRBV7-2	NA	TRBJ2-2	CASSRSSGNTGELFF	TGTGCCAGCAGCCGCTCGTCGGGGAACACCGGGGAGCTGTTTTTT
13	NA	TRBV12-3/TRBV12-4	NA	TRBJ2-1	CASSAQHSVSPFF	TGTGCCAGCAGTGCCCAACATAGTGTGTCTCCGTTCTTC
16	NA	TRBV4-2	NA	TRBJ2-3	CASSPSPAGSTDTQYF	TGTGCCAGCAGCCCATCCCCCGCGGGGAGCACAGATACGCAGTATTTT
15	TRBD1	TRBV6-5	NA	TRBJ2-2	CASSPGQGGTGELFF	TGTGCCAGCAGCCCCGGACAGGGGGGCACCGGGGAGCTGTTTTTT
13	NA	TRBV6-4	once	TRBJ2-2	CASSAGSAGELFF	TGTGCCAGCAGTGCCGGGAGTGCCGGGGAGCTGTTTTTT
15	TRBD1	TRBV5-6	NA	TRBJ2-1	CASSPPQGAGNEQFF	TGTGCCAGCAGCCCCCCCCAGGGGGCGGGCAATGAGCAGTTCTTC
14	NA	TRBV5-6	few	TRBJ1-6	CASSLSGGNSPLHF	TGTGCCAGCAGCTTGTCCGGGGGCAATTCACCCCTCCACTTT
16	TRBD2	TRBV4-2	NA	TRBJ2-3	CASSQEPSGSTDTQYF	TGTGCCAGCAGCCAAGAGCCTAGCGGGAGCACAGATACGCAGTATTTT
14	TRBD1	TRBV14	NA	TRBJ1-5	CASSQGQGDQPQHF	TGTGCCAGCAGCCAAGGACAGGGAGATCAGCCCCAGCATTTT
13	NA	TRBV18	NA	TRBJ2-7	CASSPGARYEQYF	TGTGCCAGCTCACCTGGGGCCCGATACGAGCAGTACTTC
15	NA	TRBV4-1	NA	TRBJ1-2	CASSPGGGAGYGYTF	TGCGCCAGCAGCCCCGGCGGGGGCGCCGGCTATGGCTACACCTTC
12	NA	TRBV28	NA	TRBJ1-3	CASTLGHSTIYF	TGTGCCAGCACCCTAGGGCACTCCACCATATATTTT
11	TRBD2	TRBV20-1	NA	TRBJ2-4	CSAGLAHIQYF	TGCAGTGCTGGACTAGCGCACATTCAGTACTTC
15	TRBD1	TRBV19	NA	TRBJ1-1	CASSIGQARNTEAFF	TGTGCCAGTAGTATCGGACAGGCGAGGAACACTGAAGCTTTCTTT
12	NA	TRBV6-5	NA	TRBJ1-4	CASRGSGEKLFF	TGTGCCAGCAGGGGGAGTGGTGAAAAACTGTTTTTT
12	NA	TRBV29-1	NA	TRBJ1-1	CSVRPPPFEAFF	TGCAGCGTTCGCCCTCCACCCTTTGAAGCTTTCTTT
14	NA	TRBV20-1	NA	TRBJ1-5	CSASVGAGGQPQHF	TGCAGTGCTAGTGTAGGAGCGGGAGGACAGCCCCAGCATTTT
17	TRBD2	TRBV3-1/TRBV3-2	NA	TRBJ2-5	CASSQGWWRENQETQYF	TGTGCCAGCAGCCAAGGATGGTGGCGGGAGAACCAAGAGACCCAGTACTTC
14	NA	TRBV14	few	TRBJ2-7	CASSLPGPTYEQYF	TGTGCCAGCAGCCTCCCGGGACCAACCTACGAGCAGTACTTC
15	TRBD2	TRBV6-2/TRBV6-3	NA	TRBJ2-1	CASSPDSGAYNEQFF	TGTGCCAGCAGTCCAGATAGCGGGGCCTACAATGAGCAGTTCTTC
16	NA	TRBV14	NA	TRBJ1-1	CASSQDWGQMNTEAFF	TGTGCCAGCAGCCAAGATTGGGGGCAGATGAACACTGAAGCTTTCTTT
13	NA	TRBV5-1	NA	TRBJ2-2	CASSYGNTGELFF	TGCGCCAGCAGCTACGGGAACACCGGGGAGCTGTTTTTT
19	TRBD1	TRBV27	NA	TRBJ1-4	CASSLSYRGEGELNEKLFF	TGTGCCAGCAGTTTATCCTACAGGGGTGAGGGGGAACTTAATGAAAAACTGTTTTTT
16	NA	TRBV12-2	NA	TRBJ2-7	CASRCRRQGWSREQYF	TGTGCAAGTCGCTGCCGCCGGCAGGGCTGGTCCCGGGAGCAGTACTTC
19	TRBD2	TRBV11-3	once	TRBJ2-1	CASSLDSGLAGSSYNEQFF	TGTGCCAGCAGCTTAGATAGTGGTCTAGCGGGTAGCTCCTACAATGAGCAGTTCTTC
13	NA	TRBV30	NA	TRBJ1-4	CAWRRATNEKLFF	TGTGCCTGGAGAAGGGCAACTAATGAAAAACTGTTTTTT
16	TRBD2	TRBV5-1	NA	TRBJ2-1	CASSLDLAGQTEEQFF	TGCGCCAGCAGCTTGGATCTAGCGGGACAAACCGAAGAGCAGTTCTTC
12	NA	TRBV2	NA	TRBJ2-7	CASSFSSYEQYF	TGTGCCAGCAGTTTCAGCTCCTACGAGCAGTACTTC
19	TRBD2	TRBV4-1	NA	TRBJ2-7	CASSPYPPGLAGGSYEQYF	TGCGCCAGCAGCCCCTATCCCCCGGGACTAGCGGGAGGATCTTACGAGCAGTACTTC
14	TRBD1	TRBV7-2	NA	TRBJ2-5	CASSQRDRQETQYF	TGTGCCAGCAGCCAAAGGGACAGGCAAGAGACCCAGTACTTC
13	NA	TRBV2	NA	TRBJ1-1	CASTIAPRTGVFF	TGTGCCAGCACCATAGCCCCTAGGACGGGGGTTTTCTTT
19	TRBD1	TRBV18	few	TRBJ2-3	CASSPRGQGRLSSTDTQYF	TGTGCCAGCTCACCACGGGGACAGGGAAGATTATCAAGCACAGATACGCAGTATTTT
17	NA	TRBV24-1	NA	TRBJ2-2	CATSAPPDSKNTGELFF	TGTGCCACCAGTGCCCCGCCGGACAGTAAAAACACCGGGGAGCTGTTTTTT
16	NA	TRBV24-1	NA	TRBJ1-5	CATSDPGANSNQPQHF	TGTGCCACCAGTGATCCCGGGGCTAATAGCAATCAGCCCCAGCATTTT